This T cell receptor beta chain was observed in a study of human T cells and chemical hapten exposure. Study overall: How much TCR each sample yielded varied, mostly because pooled library volumes differed slightly.

Germline CDR1 and CDR2: MNHEY and SMNVEV (reference sequence). Trimming took off 10 bases at V and 8 bases at J, with 20 bases between the two ends. This CDR3 has 13 residues. One entry per CDR3 protein results from TCRdb running MiXCR on the RACE reads. The table includes under 300,000 distinct CDR3 sequences, almost 8% detected once. Study-wide results and caveats: The number of TCRs above 1 in 1000 frequency did not change after DPC sensitization. There was alopecia in the donors, so their immune response may differ from that of healthy people.

Regarding this clonotype: Antigen: not known.

Noted time point: pre-sensitization, week 0. Treatment given: therapeutic diphenylcyclopropenone sensitization with weekly scalp DPC. Venepuncture was done earlier than the placement of each patch test. This TCR was recovered from a man aged 18 to 29 with alopecia areata. Some clones in this sample may be carry-over from other donors' samples. The sample in question was whole blood, obtained in connection with sensitization to the hapten diphenylcyclopropenone (DPC). The chain recombines TRBV27 with TRBJ1-2; TRBD1 is a possible D gene (5 bases). CDR3 sequence reads: CATPSRQGNGYTF. CDR3 DNA sequence: TGTGCCACCCCTTCGAGGCAGGGTAACGGCTACACCTTC.